These 28 T cell receptor beta chains share one sample of origin, sequenced in a study of blood T cell repertoires in COVID-19. Profiling relied on immunoSEQ multiplex PCR, and the TCRdb table lists in-frame clones only, not all of them. Among 180,000 or so clones listed, roughly 81% were seen once. Sequenced material: peripheral blood. These receptors were collected from an elderly woman with COVID-19, enrolled during active disease.

The J gene is TRBJ2-1, the V gene TRBV6-6; D might be TRBD1 (5 bases). The length of the CDR3 is 17 residues. Germline-derived CDR1 and CDR2 are MNHNY and SVGAGI (reference sequence). V was clipped by 5 bases and J by 0 bases, with 17 bases between them. The CDR3 reads CASSPQGSQSSYNEQFF. For the CDR3, the DNA is TGTGCCAGCAGTCCCCAGGGTAGTCAGAGCTCCTACAATGAGCAGTTCTTC.

This sequence joins TRBV6-2 or TRBV6-3 and TRBJ2-1, with a tentative D call TRBD2 (6 bases). The CDR3 is 15 amino acids. V was clipped by 2 bases and J by 8 bases, with 16 bases between them. Per the germline V gene, CDR1 is MNHEY and CDR2 is SVGEGT. CDR3 coding DNA: TGTGCCAGCAGTTACCGGGGAGGTCTTGGGGATGAGCAGTTCTTC. Translated: CASSYRGGLGDEQFF.

V is TRBV5-1 and J is TRBJ2-2; TRBD1 matches 8 bases. The CDR3 spans 15 residues. J was trimmed by 6 bases and V by 5 bases; bases with no gene match: 9. The germline V gene encodes CDR1 SGHRS and CDR2 YFSETQ. The CDR3 DNA follows: TGCGCCAGCAGTTCGACAGGGGCTGGGTCCGGGGAGCTGTTTTTT. It specifies CASSSTGAGSGELFF.

The chain combines TRBV7-9 with TRBJ1-1; D is uncertain. Germline values: CDR1 SEHNR, CDR2 FQNEAQ (reference sequence). This CDR3 region has 15 residues. V was pared by 5 bases and J by 2 bases, with 15 bases between. The CDR3 spells CASSAGDWGNTEAFF. The CDR3 coding sequence is TGTGCCAGCAGCGCCGGGGATTGGGGAAACACTGAAGCTTTCTTT.

The genes are TRBV19 and TRBJ2-3; TRBD2 aligns across 12 bases. The CDR3 extends over 18 amino acids. In germline, CDR1 is LNHDA, CDR2 SQIVND (reference sequence). The junction had 12 bases not matched to a gene; V was cut back by 5 bases and J by 3 bases. This CDR3 reads CASSPGTSGSVGTDTQYF. The CDR3 DNA reads TGTGCCAGTAGTCCTGGGACTAGCGGGTCTGTGGGTACAGATACGCAGTATTTT.

The chain is built from TRBV28 and TRBJ2-1; D gene uncertain. Trimming took off 7 bases at V and 0 bases at J, with 7 bases between the two ends. Germline CDR1 is MDHEN and CDR2 is SYDVKM. The CDR3 runs 13 residues. CDR3 in amino acids: CASTLGSYNEQFF. The CDR3, as DNA: TGTGCCAGCACCCTCGGCTCCTACAATGAGCAGTTCTTC.

V usage is TRBV18 and J usage is TRBJ1-1, with 9 positions matching TRBD1. Germline values: CDR1 KGHSH, CDR2 LQKENI. V dropped 3 bases and J dropped 3; count of bases not matched to a gene: 8. CDR3 length: 16 residues. The CDR3 spells CASSPNTGGGYTEAFF. The DNA of the CDR3 is TGTGCCAGCTCACCGAATACAGGGGGCGGGTACACTGAAGCTTTCTTT.

The rearrangement links TRBV2 to TRBJ2-2, with a possible D match to TRBD1 (6 bases). Germline V gene lookup returns CDR1 SNHLY and CDR2 FYNNEI. V was cut by 5 bases and J by 1 base, with 8 bases left in between. This CDR3 has 14 residues. The CDR3 DNA reads TGTGCCAGCAGTTGGGGACAGAACACCGGGGAGCTGTTTTTT. Its translation: CASSWGQNTGELFF.

The rearrangement uses TRBV18 and TRBJ2-7; perhaps TRBD2 as D (6 bases). Trimming shortened V by 6 bases and J by 2 bases, and 11 bases separated the two germline ends. The CDR3 is 13 residues long. Per the germline V gene, CDR1 is KGHSH and CDR2 is LQKENI. Here the CDR3 DNA reads TGTGCCAGCTCCCTTGGGGGGACCTACGAGCAGTACTTC. It specifies CASSLGGTYEQYF.

The rearrangement joins TRBV5-8 to TRBJ1-2; 7 bases align to TRBD1. J was trimmed by 8 bases and V by 3 bases; bases with no gene match: 4. This CDR3 comprises 12 residues. CDR1 is SGHTS, CDR2 YDEGEE, per germline. CDR3 region: CASSSTGFGYTF. Here the CDR3 DNA reads TGTGCCAGCAGCTCGACAGGGTTCGGCTACACCTTC.

The rearrangement links TRBV10-3 to TRBJ2-3; TRBD2 matches 7 bases. CDR1 is ENHRY and CDR2 is SYGVKD in the germline V gene. The V segment lost 4 bases and the J segment 6 bases; nucleotides outside the gene matches: 7. The CDR3 is 14 amino acids. CDR3 sequence reads: CAISAGTTADTQYF. For the CDR3, the DNA is TGTGCCATCAGTGCCGGGACTACGGCCGATACGCAGTATTTT.

The chain joins TRBV21-1 to TRBJ2-2; no DNA check was done on the table's D call, TRBD1. TRBV21-1 is listed as a pseudogene. This CDR3 spans 16 amino acids. The CDR3 spells CASTHWDTANTGELFF. In DNA form, the CDR3 reads TGTGCCAGCACTCATTGGGACACCGCGAACACCGGGGAGCTGTTTTTT.

The V gene is TRBV28, the J gene TRBJ1-5, with D unresolved. CDR3 length: 14 residues. Per the germline V gene, CDR1 is MDHEN and CDR2 is SYDVKM. V lost 2 bases, J lost 5 bases, and 10 bases lay in between. The CDR3 protein is CASSLNPGDQPQHF. The DNA of the CDR3 is TGTGCCAGCAGTTTAAACCCGGGAGATCAGCCCCAGCATTTT.

The rearrangement links TRBV18 to TRBJ2-7; possible D gene TRBD1, 5 bases. This CDR3 is 17 amino acids long. V lost 2 bases and J lost 0, with 17 bases in between. Germline V gene data show CDR1 as KGHSH and CDR2 as LQKENI. The CDR3 sequence: CASSPSRGIGSSYEQYF. CDR3 coding DNA: TGTGCCAGCTCACCATCAAGGGGTATTGGGTCCTCCTACGAGCAGTACTTC.

The chain employs TRBV5-6 and TRBJ2-2; 7 bases map to TRBD2. This CDR3 spans 15 amino acids. With 1 base clipped from V and 3 bases from J, the junction kept 3 bases outside the gene matches. Per the germline V gene, CDR1 is SGHDT and CDR2 is YYEEEE. CDR3 region: CASSLSRGYTGELFF. CDR3 in DNA: TGTGCCAGCAGCTTGTCGCGGGGGTACACCGGGGAGCTGTTTTTT.

The genes are TRBV14 and TRBJ1-2; TRBD1 matches at 7 bases. This CDR3 is built from 14 residues. CDR1 and CDR2 from the germline V gene are SGHDN and FVKESK. V gave up 5 bases and J gave up 3 bases; unmatched junction bases: 6. The CDR3: CASSSRGHDYGYTF. The CDR3 nucleotides read TGTGCCAGCAGCTCAAGGGGGCATGACTATGGCTACACCTTC.

This CDR3 reads CASSYIAGGYEQYF. CDR3 DNA sequence: TGTGCCAGCAGTTACATAGCCGGTGGCTACGAGCAGTACTTC. The gene calls are TRBV6-5 and TRBJ2-7; D unresolved. V was clipped by 2 bases and J by 3 bases, with 11 bases between them. Germline V gives CDR1 MNHEY, CDR2 SVGAGI. The CDR3 covers 14 residues.

The chain employs TRBV5-1 and TRBJ2-1; 9 bases align to TRBD2. J was trimmed by 7 bases and V by 0 bases; bases with no gene match: 5. Per the germline V gene, CDR1 is SGHRS and CDR2 is YFSETQ. This CDR3 is built from 15 residues. Written as DNA, the CDR3 is TGCGCCAGCAGCTTGGCTAGCGGGGTTCTTAATGAGCAGTTCTTC. Translating gives CASSLASGVLNEQFF.

The chain combines TRBV28 with TRBJ1-2, with D perhaps matching TRBD1 (6 bases). This CDR3 region has 13 residues. Trimming left V 6 bases short and J 5 bases short, with 13 bases between. Germline CDR1 and CDR2: MDHEN and SYDVKM. The CDR3 sequence is CASSPTGFYGYTF. DNA for the CDR3: TGTGCCAGCAGCCCGACAGGCTTTTATGGCTACACCTTC.

V usage is TRBV19 and J usage is TRBJ2-1; 7 positions match TRBD2. V shed 5 bases and J 11 bases; nucleotides not matched to a gene: 15. The germline V gene has CDR1 LNHDA and CDR2 SQIVND (reference sequence). The CDR3 covers 15 residues. Here the CDR3 DNA reads TGTGCCAGTAGTGGGTTCCCTAAGCAGGGAGGGAAGCAGTTCTTC. Translated: CASSGFPKQGGKQFF.

The V gene is TRBV20-1, the J gene TRBJ2-1; D perhaps matches TRBD2 (5 bases). Germline V lookup: CDR1 DFQATT, CDR2 SNEGSKA (reference sequence). V was cut by 3 bases and J by 3 bases, with 15 bases left in between. The CDR3 has 15 amino acids. CDR3 nucleotides: TGCAGTGCTAGTCAAGGACTCCCCTACTACAATGAGCAGTTCTTC. Translating it yields CSASQGLPYYNEQFF.

The V call is TRBV4-2, the J call TRBJ2-3; 12 nucleotides line up with TRBD2. Germline V lookup: CDR1 LGHNA, CDR2 YNFKEQ. V was clipped by 1 base and J by 7 bases; unmatched bases: 6. The CDR3 spans 16 residues. The DNA of the CDR3 is TGTGCCAGCAGCCAAGTAACTAGCGGGAGGTCCAATACGCAGTATTTT. This gives the protein CASSQVTSGRSNTQYF.

This CDR3 is CASSPLTSGSLNEQFF. Written as DNA, the CDR3 is TGCGCCAGCAGCCCTTTAACTAGCGGGAGCTTAAATGAGCAGTTCTTC. The V gene is TRBV5-1, the J gene TRBJ2-1, with 11 bases fitting TRBD2. Germline V gives CDR1 SGHRS, CDR2 YFSETQ. Trimming removed 4 bases from V and 7 bases from J; junction bases left unmatched: 10. The length of the CDR3 is 16 residues.

V gene TRBV24-1 combines with J gene TRBJ2-6, with 9 bases matching TRBD1. J was trimmed by 5 bases and V by 2 bases; bases with no gene match: 12. The CDR3 is 19 amino acids. Germline CDR1 and CDR2: KGHDR and SFDVKD. The DNA for the CDR3 is TGTGCCACCAGTGATTCGGAGGGGGGACAGGGAGGTTGGGCCAACGTCCTGACTTTC. This gives the protein CATSDSEGGQGGWANVLTF.

The chain carries TRBV6-6 and TRBJ2-7; 9 positions agree with TRBD1. V lost 6 bases, J lost 5 bases, and 8 bases stayed unmatched. The CDR3 is 14 residues long. Germline lookup yields CDR1 MNHNY and CDR2 SVGAGI (reference sequence). The CDR3 here is CASRHGTGIHEQYF. CDR3 bases: TGTGCCAGCAGACACGGGACAGGGATCCACGAGCAGTACTTC.

The chain couples TRBV10-2 to TRBJ1-4; possible D gene TRBD1, 5 bases. This CDR3 contains 14 residues. The germline gives CDR1 WSHSY, CDR2 SAAADI. Between the trimmed V and J ends, which lost 7 bases and 3 bases, there was a span of 12 bases. The chain's CDR3 is CASTQTAPNEKLFF. The CDR3 DNA follows: TGCGCCAGCACTCAGACAGCTCCTAATGAAAAACTGTTTTTT.

This clone came up a few times. The rearrangement links TRBV19 to TRBJ1-3; perhaps TRBD1 as D (5 bases). The germline CDR1 and CDR2 sequences are LNHDA and SQIVND (reference sequence). V lost 8 bases to trimming and J lost 4 bases, with 12 bases between them. The CDR3 is 13 residues long. The CDR3 region has the DNA TGTGCCAGTGGCCAGAACAGGGGAAACACCATATATTTT. This translates into CASGQNRGNTIYF.

The chain links TRBV20-1 to TRBJ1-2; 7 bases line up with TRBD1. V lost 3 bases and J lost 4; bases outside the gene matches: 5. The CDR3 runs 13 residues. CDR1 is DFQATT and CDR2 is SNEGSKA in the germline V gene (reference sequence). CDR3 residues: CSASDREGYGYTF. In DNA form, the CDR3 reads TGCAGTGCTAGTGACAGGGAGGGCTATGGCTACACCTTC.